Below are 20 T cell receptor beta chains sequenced from a single sample in a study of shared clonotypes between healthy human individuals. Clones were sequenced by immunoSEQ multiplex PCR, and TCRdb holds only the in-frame ones, with some missing. The table lists about 1.1 million clones, about 84% of them singletons. The sample consisted of memory CD4+ T cells from PBMCs. The subset denotes: CD45RA-negative fraction. Receptors originate from a man between 18 and 29 years old in good health. Some clones in this sample may be carry-over from other donors' samples.

The CDR3 region is CASSTRDRLLREQYF. CDR3 nucleotides: TGTGCCAGCAGTACCCGGGACAGACTCCTACGCGAGCAGTACTTC. This chain joins TRBV6-1 and TRBJ2-7; 7 bases are shared with TRBD1. Germline-derived CDR1 and CDR2 are MNHNS and SASEGT. The CDR3 spans 15 residues. Trimming took 5 bases from V and 6 from J; bases not matched to a gene: 13.

The V call is TRBV9, the J call TRBJ2-2, with 12 positions matching TRBD2. The CDR3 sequence is 20 residues long. The germline V gene encodes CDR1 SGDLS and CDR2 YYNGEE. V dropped 2 bases and J dropped 5; count of bases not matched to a gene: 16. CDR3 amino acids: CASSVRGRTSGELGTGELFF. In DNA form, the CDR3 reads TGTGCCAGCAGCGTTAGAGGACGGACTAGCGGGGAATTAGGGACCGGGGAGCTGTTTTTT.

The CDR3 region is CASLGQASSEAFF. The CDR3 DNA reads as TGTGCCAGCCTCGGACAGGCTAGTTCTGAAGCTTTCTTT. The chain links TRBV19 to TRBJ1-1, with 7 bases lining up with TRBD1. This CDR3 contains 13 residues. Germline V CDR1 and CDR2: LNHDA, SQIVND (reference sequence). J lost 6 bases, V lost 9 bases, and 10 bases had no gene match.

J is TRBJ1-5 and V is TRBV28; D might be TRBD1 (5 bases). The V and J ends lost 6 bases and 5 bases respectively, with 14 bases between them. Germline CDR1 is MDHEN and CDR2 is SYDVKM. The CDR3 extends over 14 amino acids. The CDR3 nucleotides read TGTGCCAGCAGGTCCGGGGAGGGACATCAGCCCCAGCATTTT. It translates to CASRSGEGHQPQHF.

This clone was detected only a few times. The genes are TRBV19 and TRBJ1-1, with D possibly matching TRBD1 (5 bases). The ends were cut back, 7 bases at V and 1 base at J, with 16 bases in the middle. Germline lookup yields CDR1 LNHDA and CDR2 SQIVND (reference sequence). CDR3 length equals 15 residues. Here the CDR3 DNA reads TGTGCCAGTACCCTAGGGGCCAGGACGAACACTGAAGCTTTCTTT. It is translated as CASTLGARTNTEAFF. Together with reference TRBV19 and TRBJ1-1, the CDR3 gives the full variable domain: DGGITQSPKYLFRKEGQNVTLSCEQNLNHDAMYWYRQDPGQGLRLIYYSQIVNDFQKGDIAEGYSVSREKKESFPLTVTSAQKNPTAFYLCASTLGARTNTEAFFGQGTRLTVV.

V is TRBV5-4 and J is TRBJ2-5; 7 bases are shared with TRBD1. This CDR3 is 15 amino acids long. Trimming removed 3 bases from V and 4 bases from J; junction bases left unmatched: 9. Germline V lookup: CDR1 SGHNT, CDR2 YYREEE (reference sequence). The chain's CDR3 is CASSSGQVRGETQYF. CDR3 coding DNA: TGTGCCAGCAGCTCAGGACAGGTCCGGGGAGAGACCCAGTACTTC.

The V and J genes are TRBV10-3 and TRBJ1-2, with unresolved D. The CDR3 length is 15 residues. The germline V gene has CDR1 ENHRY and CDR2 SYGVKD. Trimming shortened V by 7 bases and J by 1 base, and 16 bases separated the two germline ends. CDR3 coding DNA: TGTGCCATCAATGCCGGGCCTCTTTTTAACTATGGCTACACCTTC. This translates into CAINAGPLFNYGYTF.

This rearrangement joins TRBV5-5 to TRBJ2-7; 7 nucleotides match TRBD2. The CDR3 sequence is 14 residues long. J was trimmed by 0 bases and V by 5 bases; bases with no gene match: 5. Germline V gene data show CDR1 as SGHKS and CDR2 as YYEKEE (reference sequence). CDR3: CASSKGGVSYEQYF. The CDR3, as DNA: TGTGCCAGCAGTAAGGGAGGGGTCTCCTACGAGCAGTACTTC.

The chain recombines TRBV4-2 with TRBJ2-3; 7 nucleotides align to TRBD2. The CDR3 has 15 amino acids. Unmatched junction bases numbered 2, after V lost 0 bases and J lost 2 bases. Germline CDR1 and CDR2: LGHNA and YNFKEQ. CDR3 bases: TGTGCCAGCAGCCAAGAGCAGCGGGACACAGATACGCAGTATTTT. Translation: CASSQEQRDTDTQYF.

This rearrangement joins TRBV6-5 to TRBJ1-2; D is unclear. Between the trimmed V and J ends, which lost 5 bases and 5 bases, there was a span of 18 bases. Germline CDR1 MNHEY, CDR2 SVGAGI. This CDR3 region has 15 residues. CDR3: CASSNGRQVGYGYTF. CDR3 nucleotide sequence: TGTGCCAGCAGTAATGGACGTCAAGTAGGGTATGGCTACACCTTC.

The chain combines TRBV5-5 with TRBJ2-1; D remains unclear. CDR1 SGHKS and CDR2 YYEKEE come from the germline V gene (reference sequence). V lost 3 bases and J 8 bases, leaving 12 bases between the germline ends. This CDR3 has 13 residues. This CDR3 reads CASSSSVLHEQFF. The CDR3 bases are TGTGCCAGCAGCTCTTCCGTGTTGCATGAGCAGTTCTTC.

The CDR3 coding sequence is TGCGCCAGCAGCTTGGGCCCGACAGGGCCCCAAGAGACCCAGTACTTC. Its translation: CASSLGPTGPQETQYF. The V call is TRBV5-1, the J call TRBJ2-5, with 7 bases aligning to TRBD1. V was clipped by 0 bases and J by 1 base; unmatched bases: 6. The germline CDR1 and CDR2 sequences are SGHRS and YFSETQ. The CDR3 has 16 residues.

The rearrangement links TRBV5-6 to TRBJ1-4; the match to TRBD1 covers 7 bases. V lost 2 bases, J lost 4 bases, and 5 bases stayed unmatched. Germline-derived CDR1 and CDR2 are SGHDT and YYEEEE. The CDR3 is 15 amino acids. CDR3: CASSLGGPRNEKLFF. For the CDR3, the DNA is TGTGCCAGCAGCTTAGGGGGCCCACGTAATGAAAAACTGTTTTTT.

The chain is built from TRBV5-1 and TRBJ2-7; D remains ambiguous. This CDR3 has 13 residues. V was trimmed by 4 bases and J by 3 bases, leaving 11 bases between them. Germline CDR1 SGHRS, CDR2 YFSETQ. The CDR3 is CASSTTRSYEQYF. For the CDR3, the DNA is TGCGCCAGCAGCACTACGAGGAGCTACGAGCAGTACTTC.

For this clone: A much bigger clone sits one base away, suggesting this may be a read error. The CDR3 ends on some other residue instead of the conserved phenylalanine or tryptophan, so this is likely a read error. This sequence joins TRBV29-1 and TRBJ2-2; D possibly corresponds to TRBD2 (6 bases). CDR1 SQVTM and CDR2 ANQGSEA come from the germline V gene. The ends were cut back, 5 bases at V and 6 bases at J, with 13 bases in the middle. This CDR3 is built from 13 residues. CDR3 nucleotide sequence: TGCAGCGTTCATCTCGCGGGGCCCGGGGAGCTGTTTCTT. This codes for CSVHLAGPGELFL.

This chain connects TRBV7-2 to TRBJ1-2; D ambiguous. Trimming took off 1 base at V and 8 bases at J, with 14 bases between the two ends. The CDR3 totals 14 residues. CDR1 is SGHTA, CDR2 FQGNSA, per germline. CDR3 coding DNA: TGTGCCAGCAGCTTAGAGATGTCAGGAGGCGGCTACACCTTC. This translates into CASSLEMSGGGYTF.

The chain uses TRBV7-9 and TRBJ2-7, with no clear D. V shed 7 bases and J shed 5 bases, with 12 bases lying between them. CDR3 size: 12 residues. From germline, CDR1 is SEHNR and CDR2 FQNEAQ (reference sequence). CDR3 protein: CASNSGFDEQYF. CDR3 coding DNA: TGTGCCAGCAACTCGGGTTTCGACGAGCAGTACTTC.

V usage is TRBV15 and J usage is TRBJ1-4; 9 bases match TRBD1. The ends lost 3 bases at V and 8 bases at J; junction bases unmatched: 7. Germline loops: CDR1 LNHNV, CDR2 YYDKDF (reference sequence). The CDR3 loop spans 15 amino acids. The CDR3 loop is CATSRGQGMGEKLFF. CDR3 in DNA: TGTGCCACCAGCAGGGGACAGGGAATGGGGGAAAAACTGTTTTTT.

CDR3 residues: CASSVARLGRTGELFF. CDR3 bases: TGTGCCAGTAGTGTAGCCCGACTAGGTCGAACCGGGGAGCTGTTTTTT. V gene TRBV19 combines with J gene TRBJ2-2, with D possibly TRBD2 on 6 matching bases. Trimming removed 5 bases from V and 5 bases from J, with 18 bases in between. This CDR3 spans 16 amino acids. Germline CDR1 is LNHDA and CDR2 is SQIVND (reference sequence). Full variable domain (missing parts from reference TRBV19 and TRBJ2-2): DGGITQSPKYLFRKEGQNVTLSCEQNLNHDAMYWYRQDPGQGLRLIYYSQIVNDFQKGDIAEGYSVSREKKESFPLTVTSAQKNPTAFYLCASSVARLGRTGELFFGEGSRLTVL.

Concerning this clone: This CDR3 is also generated by other DNA sequences in the sample. This chain joins TRBV28 and TRBJ1-1, with D perhaps TRBD1 (5 bases). Germline values: CDR1 MDHEN, CDR2 SYDVKM. The length of the CDR3 is 14 residues. Trimming pared 6 bases from V and 1 base from J, leaving 12 bases between. CDR3 region: CASSLRQGNTEAFF. CDR3 bases: TGTGCCAGCAGCCTAAGGCAGGGGAACACTGAAGCTTTCTTT. Full variable domain (rest looked up from reference TRBV28 and TRBJ1-1): DVKVTQSSRYLVKRTGEKVFLECVQDMDHENMFWYRQDPGLGLRLIYFSYDVKMKEKGDIPEGYSVSREKKERFSLILESASTNQTSMYLCASSLRQGNTEAFFGQGTRLTVV.